The rows below give T cell receptor beta chains drawn from one sample of a study of post-analysis software for immune sequencing data. MiXCR was run by TCRdb on the PCR reads, yielding one entry per CDR3 protein. The profile shows hundreds of thousands of distinct CDR3 sequences, approximately 53% of them singletons. The sequenced material came from blood. These receptors all stem from a girl between 10 and 17 years old with multiple sclerosis. Each CDR3 is given with its conserved first and last residue. D genes are given only for firm matches. Size is omitted from some rows. Given values are once, few, many or a class for expanded clones.

TRBV7-8	TRBD2	TRBJ2-5	-	TGTGCCAGCAGCCATAGCGGGAGAGCTGCCCCCAAAGAGACCCAGTACTTC	CASSHSGRAAPKETQYF
TRBV7-2	-	TRBJ2-5	-	TGTGCCAGCAGCTCTGAACTAGCAGAAGAGACCCAGTACTTC	CASSSELAEETQYF
TRBV6-6	TRBD1	TRBJ1-1	-	TGTGCCAGCACCCCCCCGGACAGGGGAAAGACTGAAGCTTTCTTT	CASTPPDRGKTEAFF
TRBV11-2	-	TRBJ2-1	-	TGTGCCAGCCGCCCTGGGGGGGGCATTTACAATGAGCAGTTCTTC	CASRPGGGIYNEQFF
TRBV24-1	-	TRBJ2-5	-	TGTGCCACCAGTAATTCCCGGGATTTCCCACAAGAGACCCAGTACTTC	CATSNSRDFPQETQYF
TRBV20-1	TRBD1	TRBJ1-1	-	TGCAGTGCGTTCAGGGGGCTCAACACTGAAGCTTTCTTT	CSAFRGLNTEAFF
TRBV27	-	TRBJ1-2	-	TGTGCCAGCAGTCCCGTATCCGGGGTTGGCTACACCTTC	CASSPVSGVGYTF
TRBV4-1	-	TRBJ2-6	few	TGCGCCAGCAGCCAATCATCGACGGTCTCTGGGGCCAACGTCCTGACTTTC	CASSQSSTVSGANVLTF
TRBV12-3/TRBV12-4	-	TRBJ2-7	-	TGTGCCAGCAGCCGGGCCTCCTACGAGCAGTACTTC	CASSRASYEQYF
TRBV20-1	-	TRBJ1-2	few	TGCAGTGCTGGTGGACCCAATGCTAACTATGGCTACACCTTC	CSAGGPNANYGYTF
TRBV5-1	TRBD2	TRBJ2-7	-	TGCGCCAGCAGCTTACGAATAGGGACTAGCGGTTACGAGCAGTACTTC	CASSLRIGTSGYEQYF
TRBV29-1	-	TRBJ1-1	-	TGCAGCGTTGAGGAGGGGTTGGCTGAAGCTTTCTTT	CSVEEGLAEAFF
TRBV29-1	-	TRBJ1-2	-	TGCAGCGTTGAACCCAGAGGAGTTAACCATGGCTACACCTTC	CSVEPRGVNHGYTF
TRBV5-6	TRBD2	TRBJ2-1	few	TGTGCCAGCAGCTTGGCCTCCCTAGCGGTGCAGTTCTTC	CASSLASLAVQFF
TRBV4-1	TRBD2	TRBJ2-1	-	TGCGCCAGCAGCCAACTTAGCGGGACAAGTTACAATGAGCAGTTCTTC	CASSQLSGTSYNEQFF
TRBV5-5	-	TRBJ2-3	-	TGTGCCAGCAGCTTGATGGACCGATTCACAGATACGCAGTATTTT	CASSLMDRFTDTQYF
TRBV24-1	-	TRBJ2-1	-	TGTGCCACCAGTGATCGCTCGACTAGTGAGGGCTACAATGAGCAGTTCTTC	CATSDRSTSEGYNEQFF
TRBV2	TRBD1	TRBJ2-7	-	TGTGCCAGCAACCCGCGCAGGGGGCAGTACGAGCGGTACTTC	CASNPRRGQYERYF
TRBV10-3	TRBD1	TRBJ1-2	few	TGTGCCATCAGTGAGTCCGAGGGCCTACAGGGGTCATATGGCTACACCTTC	CAISESEGLQGSYGYTF
TRBV9	-	TRBJ2-6	few	TGTGCCAGCAGCCCAACTTTATTAGGGGGAGGGGCTGGGGCCAACGTCCTGACTTTC	CASSPTLLGGGAGANVLTF
TRBV25-1	-	TRBJ2-7	few	TGTGCCACGCAAGGGGGGATGAGGGACTACGAGCAGTACTTC	CATQGGMRDYEQYF
TRBV20-1	TRBD2	TRBJ2-1	-	TGCAGTGCTGGCTTAGCGGGAGTATCCTACAATGAGCAGTTCTTC	CSAGLAGVSYNEQFF